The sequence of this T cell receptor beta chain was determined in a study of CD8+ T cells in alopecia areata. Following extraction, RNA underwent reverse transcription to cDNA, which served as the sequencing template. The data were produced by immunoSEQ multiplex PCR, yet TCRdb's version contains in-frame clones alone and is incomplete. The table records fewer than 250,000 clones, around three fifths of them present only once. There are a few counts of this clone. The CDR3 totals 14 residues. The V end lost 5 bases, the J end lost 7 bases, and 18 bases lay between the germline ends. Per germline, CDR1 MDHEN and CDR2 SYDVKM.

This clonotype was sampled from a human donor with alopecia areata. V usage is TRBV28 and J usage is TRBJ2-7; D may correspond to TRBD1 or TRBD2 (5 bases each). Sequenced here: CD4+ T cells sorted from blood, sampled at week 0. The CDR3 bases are TGTGCCAGCAGTCTCACTAGTGGGACGGGGGAGCAGTACTTC. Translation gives CASSLTSGTGEQYF.